Listed below are T cell receptor beta chains from one sample, sequenced in a study of T cell responses to AZD1222 COVID-19 vaccine. Libraries were prepared by immunoSEQ multiplex PCR; TCRdb keeps only in-frame clonotypes and omits some of them. The data contain fewer than 110,000 clones, roughly nine tenths of them singletons. Sequencing was performed on peripheral blood, taken on day 0 of AZD1222 vaccination. These receptors all stem from an adult in good health. Each CDR3 is given with its conserved first and last residue. D genes are given only for firm matches. Clone size is stated in some rows and not others, as once, few, many or a class when expanded.

v_gene	d_gene	len	j_gene	abundance	CDR3nt	CDR3aa
TRBV7-9	NA	14	TRBJ1-1	NA	TGTGCCAGCAGCTTAGATGGGTCAGGTTATGAAGCTTTCTTT	CASSLDGSGYEAFF
TRBV19	TRBD1	16	TRBJ2-5	NA	TGTGCCAGTCACCCCATAGGACAGGGGGCCCAAGAGACCCAGTACTTC	CASHPIGQGAQETQYF
TRBV5-1	TRBD1	13	TRBJ1-2	NA	TGCGCCAGCAGCTTTGGGGACAGGTCAGAAAACACCTTC	CASSFGDRSENTF
TRBV18	NA	15	TRBJ1-1	NA	TGTGCCAGCTCACCACAGGTTACCAAGAACACTGAAGCTTTCTTT	CASSPQVTKNTEAFF
TRBV29-1	TRBD1	14	TRBJ1-2	NA	TGCAGCGTTGACGGACAGGGGGCCTACTATGGCTACACCTTC	CSVDGQGAYYGYTF
TRBV3-1/TRBV3-2	NA	15	TRBJ1-2	NA	TGTGCCAGCAGCCAGGCCGGGATTGACCTATATGGCTACACCTTC	CASSQAGIDLYGYTF
TRBV2	TRBD1	14	TRBJ1-1	NA	TGTGCCAGCAGGGCTGACAGGGATAGCACTGAAGCTTTCTTT	CASRADRDSTEAFF
TRBV7-3	TRBD1	18	TRBJ2-7	NA	TGTGCCAGCAGCAATGCGGGACAGGGGGCGATCTTTGCATACGAGCAGTACTTC	CASSNAGQGAIFAYEQYF
TRBV6-5	NA	16	TRBJ2-2	NA	TGTGCCAGCAGTTCTCGACTTTCCCCGAACACCGGGGAGCTGTTTTTT	CASSSRLSPNTGELFF
TRBV18	NA	16	TRBJ2-4	NA	TGTGCCAGCTCACCACCAGTCGTGCAGGGAGGAAACATTCAGTACTTC	CASSPPVVQGGNIQYF
TRBV7-3	NA	13	TRBJ1-1	NA	TGTGCCAGCAGCTCCAGTGGGGGCACTGAAGCTTTCTTT	CASSSSGGTEAFF
TRBV7-2	NA	15	TRBJ2-2	NA	TGTGCCAGCAGTCCCGATCGAGTAAGGGCCGGGGAGCTGTTTTTT	CASSPDRVRAGELFF
TRBV28	NA	13	TRBJ1-3	NA	TGTGCCAGCAGTCTCCTCTCTGGAAACACCATATATTTT	CASSLLSGNTIYF
TRBV24-1	NA	13	TRBJ2-3	NA	TGTGCCACCAGTGATTTGAGTCCAGATACGCAGTATTTT	CATSDLSPDTQYF
TRBV5-1	NA	15	TRBJ2-3	NA	TGCGCCAGCAGCGTGACAGGGACTAGCACAGATACGCAGTATTTT	CASSVTGTSTDTQYF
TRBV24-1	TRBD1	18	TRBJ2-5	NA	TGTGCCACCAGTGATTTCTCCCCGGGACAGGGGGTACGTGAGACCCAGTACTTC	CATSDFSPGQGVRETQYF
TRBV4-3	NA	13	TRBJ1-6	once	TGCGCCAGTGGGGAAAGGGGCGCATCACCCCTCCACTTT	CASGERGASPLHF
TRBV24-1	TRBD1	16	TRBJ2-7	NA	TGTGCCACCAGCCCAGCCCGGGGACAGGGAGTCCACGAGCAGTACTTC	CATSPARGQGVHEQYF
TRBV27	TRBD2	14	TRBJ2-1	NA	TGTGCCAGCAGTTCCGGACTAGAGAACAATGAGCAGTTCTTC	CASSSGLENNEQFF
TRBV7-3	TRBD1	14	TRBJ2-2	once	TGTGCCAGCAGCCCGGACAGGGCCGGCGGGGAGCTGTTTTTT	CASSPDRAGGELFF
TRBV7-3	NA	16	TRBJ1-5	NA	TGTGCCAGCAGCTTAAAAACCAGGGACCGGGGCACGCCCCAGCATTTT	CASSLKTRDRGTPQHF
TRBV11-2	TRBD2	14	TRBJ2-1	NA	TGTGCCAGCAGCTTAGAGGGTAGCGGGTATGAGCAGTTCTTC	CASSLEGSGYEQFF
TRBV3-1/TRBV3-2	NA	17	TRBJ2-1	NA	TGTGCCAGCAGCCTCATAGTAGGGGACGGGGTATCCAATGAGCAGTTCTTC	CASSLIVGDGVSNEQFF
TRBV5-1	NA	14	TRBJ1-4	NA	TGCGCCAGCAGCTTGGGGGACGGACTAGAAAAACTGTTTTTT	CASSLGDGLEKLFF
TRBV11-3	NA	12	TRBJ2-7	NA	TGTGCCAGCAGCCAAAGCAACTACGAGCAGTACTTC	CASSQSNYEQYF
TRBV7-2	NA	13	TRBJ2-3	few	TGTGCCAGCAGTGGGCGGACCACAGATACGCAGTATTTT	CASSGRTTDTQYF
TRBV5-1	NA	14	TRBJ2-3	NA	TGCGCCAGCAGCTTGCAACAGAGCACAGATACGCAGTATTTT	CASSLQQSTDTQYF
TRBV3-1/TRBV3-2	TRBD2	15	TRBJ2-1	NA	TGTGCCAGCAGCGAAGGGACTAGCGGGAACAATGAGCAGTTCTTC	CASSEGTSGNNEQFF
TRBV2	NA	13	TRBJ2-7	few	TGTGCCAGCAGTGCGGGGAAACCCTACGAGCAGTACTTC	CASSAGKPYEQYF
TRBV24-1	NA	15	TRBJ2-1	NA	TGTGCCACCAGTGGTACGGGAAACTCCTACAATGAGCAGTTCTTC	CATSGTGNSYNEQFF
TRBV11-2	TRBD2	15	TRBJ2-1	NA	TGTGCCAGCAGCATAGATACAGCGGGAGAAAATGAGCAGTTCTTC	CASSIDTAGENEQFF
TRBV5-1	TRBD1	15	TRBJ2-1	NA	TGCGCCAGCAGCTTGGGCCAGGGGGCAAGACATGAGCAGTTCTTC	CASSLGQGARHEQFF
TRBV19	TRBD2	14	TRBJ2-3	NA	TGTGCCAGTAGTATAGGTCTGGGAGGGGATACGCAGTATTTT	CASSIGLGGDTQYF
TRBV9	TRBD2	19	TRBJ2-2	NA	TGTGCCAGCAGCGTAGAGGAAGGACTAGCGGGATGGAACACCGGGGAGCTGTTTTTT	CASSVEEGLAGWNTGELFF
TRBV11-2	NA	15	TRBJ1-3	NA	TGTGCCAGCATCGCTGGGCAGGCGCGATTATCCACCATATATTTT	CASIAGQARLSTIYF
TRBV7-9	TRBD1	14	TRBJ1-5	NA	TGTGCCAGCAGCCCCCAGGGGGCTGCTCAGCCCCAGCATTTT	CASSPQGAAQPQHF
TRBV7-9	NA	15	TRBJ2-7	NA	TGTGCCAGCAGCTCCCGGACAGAAGTCTCCTACGAGCAGTACTTC	CASSSRTEVSYEQYF